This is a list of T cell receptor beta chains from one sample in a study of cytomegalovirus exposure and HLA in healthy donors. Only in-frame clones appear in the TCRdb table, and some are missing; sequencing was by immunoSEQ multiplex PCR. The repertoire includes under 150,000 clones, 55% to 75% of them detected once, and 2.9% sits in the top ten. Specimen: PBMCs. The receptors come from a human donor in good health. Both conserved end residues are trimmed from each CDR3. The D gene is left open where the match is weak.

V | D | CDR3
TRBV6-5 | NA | ASSRGGITEAF
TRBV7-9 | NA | SSSQGNNEQF
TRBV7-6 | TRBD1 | ASSAITGGGNQPQH
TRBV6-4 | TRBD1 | ASSDSQGATEAF
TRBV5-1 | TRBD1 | ASCPGQGQETQY
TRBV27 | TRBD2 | ASSFVRMAAGGLGDEQF
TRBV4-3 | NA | ASSPTELNTEAF
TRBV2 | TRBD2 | ASSQLAGKGEQY
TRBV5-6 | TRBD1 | ASSSPGQGVSGANVLT
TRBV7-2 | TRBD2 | ASSLVPSGSGYTQY
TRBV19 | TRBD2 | ASSPWTGLAGPGTGELF
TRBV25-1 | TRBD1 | ASRGQGRNTIY
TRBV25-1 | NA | ASRQIEEQY
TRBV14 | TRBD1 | ASSPTPGQGRYHYGYT
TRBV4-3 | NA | ASSQDLVIVPFYGYT
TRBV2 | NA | ASSEDRANSYGYT
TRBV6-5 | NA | ATPTGPYEQY
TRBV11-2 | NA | ASSLGAGANTEAF
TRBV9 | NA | ASSVEAVPYGYT
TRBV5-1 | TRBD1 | ASSPPGQGFNGYT
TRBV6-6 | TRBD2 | ASGGVVAKNIQY
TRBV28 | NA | ASSLALPGYEQY
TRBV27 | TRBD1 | ASSPQTGKTEAF
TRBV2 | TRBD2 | ASSALAGGSYEQY
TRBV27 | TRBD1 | ASRGTGPSATNEKLF
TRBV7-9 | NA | ASSSYGERYGYT
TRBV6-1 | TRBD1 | ASSRTGLSNQPQH
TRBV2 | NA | ASSDVGGYT
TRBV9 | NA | ASSVGPSTNEKLF
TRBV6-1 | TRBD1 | ASSQGALDYEQY
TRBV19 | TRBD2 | ASSIRLAGAYEQY
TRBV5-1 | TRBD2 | ASSLVAGVFGEQF
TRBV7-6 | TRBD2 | ASSLYLPTSGVEETQY
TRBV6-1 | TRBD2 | ASKGGGAYNEQF
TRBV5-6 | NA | ASSLVQGISGNTIY
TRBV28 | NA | ASSFPEGRSSYEQY
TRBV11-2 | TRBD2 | ASSLSSGGAYEQF
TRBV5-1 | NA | ASRRGTEAF
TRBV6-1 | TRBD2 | ASSGGGAIETQY
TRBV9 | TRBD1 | ASSTPGQGAKQY
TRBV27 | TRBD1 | ASSLSFGDRGNTEAF
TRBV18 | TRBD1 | ASSRDRGSSNQPQH
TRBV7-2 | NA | ASSLAGGVNQPQH
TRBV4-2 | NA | ASSQEGEPYEQY
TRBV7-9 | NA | AVNGGPAF
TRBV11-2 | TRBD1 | ASSLLRDSLYEQY
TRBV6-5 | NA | ASSSPRDIQY
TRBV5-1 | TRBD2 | ASSLGLAGAEQY
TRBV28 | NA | ASGGDGLGNTIY
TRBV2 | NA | ASSGGVGAKNIQY
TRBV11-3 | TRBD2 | ASSLGQREAYDEQF
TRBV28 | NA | ASSYTGYPYGYT
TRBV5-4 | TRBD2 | ASRQGTSGPYEQY
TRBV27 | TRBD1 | ASSRPTGAHAGQY
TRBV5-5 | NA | ASSLETGSYGYT
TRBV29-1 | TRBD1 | SARQGTGELF